Each of the 19 T cell receptor beta chains below was sequenced from the same sample in a study of CD8 T cells in ankylosing spondylitis. TCRdb itself ran the 5' RACE reads through MiXCR, one entry per CDR3 protein. This sample has under 250,000 distinct CDR3 sequences, with roughly a third found just once. The sample was blood, either unsorted or a sorted T cell fraction (not recorded which). The origin of the receptors is a male donor with ankylosing spondylitis or in good health (not recorded which).

This clonotype was counted between two and nine times. The chain has TRBV7-6 and TRBJ2-1; D tentatively reads TRBD1 or TRBD2 (6 bases each). CDR1 is SGHVS, CDR2 FNYEAQ, per germline. The CDR3 loop spans 12 amino acids. Trimming removed 5 bases at V and 8 bases at J, with 10 bases between. CDR3 DNA: TGTGCCAGCAGCCCCGGGGGCGATGAGCAGTTCTTC. This encodes CASSPGGDEQFF.

Here the CDR3 DNA reads TGTGCCAGCAGTTCTCAGAATGAGCAGTTCTTC. The encoded protein is CASSSQNEQFF. V gene TRBV28 combines with J gene TRBJ2-1; unclear D gene. V was clipped by 4 bases and J by 7 bases, with 5 bases between them. This CDR3 has 11 residues. Germline CDR1 and CDR2: MDHEN and SYDVKM.

The rearrangement uses TRBV9 and TRBJ2-1, with TRBD2 identical over 8 bases. The V gene end was trimmed by 4 bases and the J gene end by 7 bases; junction bases not matched to a gene: 10. This CDR3 has 15 residues. CDR1 and CDR2 (germline): SGDLS, YYNGEE. The CDR3 nucleotides are TGTGCCAGCAGCACCGGGGGGGGCGCTTCAAATGAGCAGTTCTTC. This encodes CASSTGGGASNEQFF.

There are a few counts of this clonotype. The CDR3 region is CASSALGQPQHF. The CDR3, as DNA: TGTGCCAGCAGTGCCCTTGGGCAGCCCCAGCATTTT. The chain combines TRBV6-5 with TRBJ1-5; D is uncertain. CDR1 MNHEY and CDR2 SVGAGI come from the germline V gene. The CDR3 spans 12 residues. The germline V and J ends were trimmed by 5 bases and 7 bases, with 9 bases remaining between them.

This clonotype was seen only a few times. The CDR3 sequence: CASSEAGTSTDTQYF. In DNA, the CDR3 is TGTGCCAGCAGTGAAGCGGGGACTAGCACAGATACGCAGTATTTT. This chain joins TRBV6-1 and TRBJ2-3; possible D gene TRBD2, 6 bases. The CDR3 runs 15 residues. Trimming pared 0 bases from V and 0 bases from J, leaving 7 bases between. Germline assignment: CDR1 MNHNS and CDR2 SASEGT.

As to this clonotype: The missing conserved phenylalanine or tryptophan at the end of this CDR3 makes a read error likely. The chain joins TRBV29-1 to TRBJ2-7, with TRBD2 as a possible D gene (5 bases). V was shortened by 0 bases and J by 5 bases, with 8 bases between the two germline ends. CDR1 is SQVTM and CDR2 is ANQGSEA in the germline V gene. This CDR3 has 12 amino acids. This CDR3 reads CSVEDPEDEQYL. The CDR3 DNA is TGCAGCGTTGAAGATCCGGAGGACGAGCAGTACTTG.

V and J are TRBV28 and TRBJ1-1; 10 positions agree with TRBD1. CDR1 is MDHEN, CDR2 SYDVKM, per germline. This CDR3 has 16 amino acids. The V and J ends lost 5 bases and 6 bases, in that order; junction bases with no gene match: 12. The CDR3 DNA sequence: TGTGCCAGCAGTCCGCGTATAGGGACAGGGGCCCCTGAAGCTTTCTTT. Its protein product is CASSPRIGTGAPEAFF.

CDR3 sequence (DNA): TGTGCCAGCAGTTTATCAGGGGACGCGGGCGAGCAGTACTTC. Protein: CASSLSGDAGEQYF. The rearrangement joins TRBV27 to TRBJ2-7; TRBD1 or TRBD2 may be the D gene (5 bases each). V was cut by 0 bases and J by 6 bases, with 12 bases left in between. This CDR3 is built from 14 residues. Per the germline V gene, CDR1 is MNHEY and CDR2 is SMNVEV (reference sequence).

The chain carries TRBV7-6 and TRBJ1-1; a weak D match, TRBD1 (5 bases). The V end lost 5 bases, the J end lost 4 bases, and 14 bases lay between the germline ends. The CDR3 length is 14 residues. Germline V gene lookup returns CDR1 SGHVS and CDR2 FNYEAQ. The CDR3 bases are TGTGCCAGCAGCCCACCCGGGGCCGGCACTGAAGCTTTCTTT. Translation gives CASSPPGAGTEAFF.

This clonotype was found a few times. V usage is TRBV5-1 and J usage is TRBJ2-1; no firm D call. With 0 bases removed from V and 9 bases from J, the gap between germline ends came to 4 bases. Germline V lookup: CDR1 SGHRS, CDR2 YFSETQ. This CDR3 has 11 residues. DNA for the CDR3: TGCGCCAGCAGCTTGGTACGTGAGCAGTTCTTC. Protein product: CASSLVREQFF.

This clonotype was detected a few times. The V call is TRBV7-9, the J call TRBJ2-5; TRBD1 agrees at 10 bases. The CDR3 is 15 amino acids. The V gene's germline CDR1 is SEHNR and CDR2 FQNEAQ (reference sequence). V lost 2 bases to trimming and J lost 5 bases; unmatched junction nucleotides: 5. CDR3 sequence reads: CASSLPGQGTETQYF. The CDR3 region has the DNA TGTGCCAGCAGCTTACCGGGACAGGGGACGGAGACCCAGTACTTC.

This clonotype has only a few counts. The V call is TRBV20-1, the J call TRBJ2-2; TRBD2 aligns across 7 bases. This CDR3 has 13 residues. V trimming: 6 bases; J trimming: 1 base; junction bases outside the gene matches: 2. The V gene's germline CDR1 is DFQATT and CDR2 SNEGSKA (reference sequence). The CDR3 DNA sequence: TGCAGTGCCGGGGGGAGGAACACCGGGGAGCTGTTTTTT. Translating it yields CSAGGRNTGELFF.

This clonotype was counted between two and nine times. CDR3 amino acids: CSAAPPFRYKNIQYF. The CDR3 coding sequence is TGCAGTGCTGCTCCCCCCTTTCGTTACAAAAACATTCAGTACTTC. The rearrangement uses TRBV20-1 and TRBJ2-4; D is uncertain. The CDR3 has 15 residues. Germline CDR1 is DFQATT and CDR2 is SNEGSKA (reference sequence). Deletions cut 5 bases from V and 3 bases from J, with 17 bases between.

The J gene is TRBJ2-6, the V gene TRBV5-4; D gene uncertain. The CDR3 runs 19 residues. The ends were cut back, 0 bases at V and 0 bases at J, with 16 bases in the middle. The germline gives CDR1 SGHNT, CDR2 YYREEE (reference sequence). The CDR3 bases are TGTGCCAGCAGCTTGGATTTGTGGGTTCGGGCCTCTGGGGCCAACGTCCTGACTTTC. Translation: CASSLDLWVRASGANVLTF.

The rearrangement joins TRBV12-3 or TRBV12-4 to TRBJ2-7; the match to TRBD2 covers 7 bases. V lost 2 bases to trimming and J lost 1 base; unmatched junction nucleotides: 2. This CDR3 is built from 14 residues. The CDR3 bases are TGTGCCAGCAGTTTAAAGGGACTATCCTACGAGCAGTACTTC. Amino acid sequence: CASSLKGLSYEQYF.

The V and J genes are TRBV27 and TRBJ2-2; D might be TRBD2 (6 bases). Trimming stripped 3 bases from V and 1 base from J, with 9 bases between. CDR1 is MNHEY and CDR2 is SMNVEV in the germline V gene (reference sequence). The CDR3 has 15 amino acids. As DNA, the CDR3 is TGTGCCAGCAGTTTGTTCGGGGGGAACACCGGGGAGCTGTTTTTT. Protein sequence: CASSLFGGNTGELFF.

There are a few counts of this clonotype. The chain links TRBV4-1 to TRBJ2-1; either TRBD1 or TRBD2 may supply D (6 bases each). V gave up 0 bases and J gave up 4 bases, with 16 bases separating them. The germline CDR1 and CDR2 sequences are MGHRA and YSYEKL. The CDR3 runs to 17 residues. The CDR3 protein is CASSQDGGGGPYNEQFF. The CDR3 bases are TGCGCCAGCAGCCAAGATGGCGGAGGGGGGCCTTACAATGAGCAGTTCTTC.

This clonotype was seen a few times. The CDR3 coding sequence is TGTGCCAGCAGTCACTTAGTACCTGGGGCCAACGTCCTGACTTTC. Translation: CASSHLVPGANVLTF. The chain employs TRBV6-5 and TRBJ2-6, with D hard to call. The CDR3 sequence is 15 residues long. Trimming took off 5 bases at V and 2 bases at J, with 10 bases between the two ends. The V gene's germline CDR1 is MNHEY and CDR2 SVGAGI.

The V gene is TRBV6-1, the J gene TRBJ2-2; unclear D gene. V was cut by 6 bases and J by 0 bases, with 17 bases left in between. The CDR3 loop spans 17 amino acids. The V gene's germline CDR1 is MNHNS and CDR2 SASEGT. This CDR3 is CASSHKLVGTNTGELFF. The CDR3 DNA reads as TGTGCCAGCAGCCACAAACTTGTAGGGACGAACACCGGGGAGCTGTTTTTT.